This entry concerns a single T cell receptor (beta chain). Its antigen is undetermined. This CDR3 is built from 14 residues. Germline CDR1 and CDR2: SEHNR and FQNEAQ (reference sequence). Trimming stripped 5 bases from V and 7 bases from J, with 17 bases between. This record comes from a study of CD8 T cells in ankylosing spondylitis. TCRdb re-called the 5' RACE reads through MiXCR, storing one row per CDR3 protein. The table shows 700,000 to 850,000 distinct CDR3 sequences, with about 10% occurring only once. Study-wide results and limits: A TCR beta motif made of several highly homologous variants seemed typical of ankylosing spondylitis blood.

Sequenced input: blood, either unsorted or a sorted T cell fraction (not recorded which). The TCR comes from a male donor with ankylosing spondylitis. This chain joins TRBV7-9 and TRBJ1-2; TRBD1 might be the D (5 bases). Written as DNA, the CDR3 is TGTGCCAGCAGCGGGACGGAGAGCTTAAGTGGCTACACCTTC. It codes for CASSGTESLSGYTF.